This is a list of T cell receptor beta chains from one sample in a study of identifying expanded T cells in peripheral blood. Produced via immunoSEQ multiplex PCR; TCRdb's table is partial and in-frame only. The table shows around 76,000 clones, with about nine tenths occurring only once. Sequencing was performed on blood. These receptors all come from a person aged 18-70 years in good health. The CDR3 runs from the conserved cysteine through the conserved F or W. The D gene is left open where the match is weak. Where a row states a size, it is once, few, many or the class of an expanded clone; other rows omit it.

D,size,J,V,DNA,CDR3
.,few,TRBJ2-7,TRBV16,TGTGCCAGCAGCCAATGGGCCGACCCCTACGAGCAGTACTTC,CASSQWADPYEQYF
.,.,TRBJ2-3,TRBV4-1,TGCGCCAGCAGCCAAGTCGGCGGGATCACAGATACGCAGTATTTT,CASSQVGGITDTQYF
.,.,TRBJ1-2,TRBV4-2,TGTGCCAGCAGCCAAGATCTTAGTAGGTCGGGGGGCGCGTATGGCTACACCTTC,CASSQDLSRSGGAYGYTF
TRBD1,few,TRBJ1-1,TRBV7-2,TGTGCCAGCAGCGTAGGACAGGGGAGTTGGGGCACTGAAGCTTTCTTT,CASSVGQGSWGTEAFF
.,once,TRBJ2-2,TRBV12-1,TGTGCCAGTTCTCTTGGGCGGGCGGGCTCGAACACCGGGGAGCTGTTTTTT,CASSLGRAGSNTGELFF
.,.,TRBJ2-6,TRBV5-1,TGCGCCAGCAGCCCGGGTGGGTATGGGGCCAACGTCCTGACTTTC,CASSPGGYGANVLTF
TRBD2,.,TRBJ2-3,TRBV25-1,TGTGCCAGCAGTGTGGGGGGGTTCACAGATACGCAGTATTTT,CASSVGGFTDTQYF
.,.,TRBJ1-1,TRBV18,TGTGCCAGCTCACCACCCTCACAGGGAGCGGGGCAAGCTTTCTTT,CASSPPSQGAGQAFF
.,.,TRBJ2-7,TRBV5-1,TGCGCCAGCAGCTTGGATGGTGGCAGCCTCTACGAGCAGTACTTC,CASSLDGGSLYEQYF
.,.,TRBJ1-1,TRBV15,TGTGCCACCAGCAGAGGTTCGGGGATGAACACTGAAGCTTTCTTT,CATSRGSGMNTEAFF
.,.,TRBJ2-2,TRBV7-2,TGTGCCAGCAGCTCCCCGGTGAACACCGGGGAGCTGTTTTTT,CASSSPVNTGELFF
.,.,TRBJ2-1,TRBV7-3,TGTGCCAGCAACCCCGGGGACGGAAGCTCCTACAATGAGCAGTTCTTC,CASNPGDGSSYNEQFF
.,.,TRBJ2-2,TRBV6-9,TGTGCCAGCAGTTCACAGGGAGGGTTCACCGGGGAGCTGTTTTTT,CASSSQGGFTGELFF
.,once,TRBJ2-1,TRBV7-2,TGTGCCAGCAGCTTGGTCCCCGGACCGAGCGCCTACAATGAGCAGTTCTTC,CASSLVPGPSAYNEQFF
TRBD1,.,TRBJ2-7,TRBV2,TGTGCCAGCAAGGGGACAGGGTATCGGGAGCAGTACTTC,CASKGTGYREQYF
.,.,TRBJ2-5,TRBV28,TGTGCCAGCAGCGAGCCTAAGGAGACCCAGTACTTC,CASSEPKETQYF
TRBD1,.,TRBJ1-1,TRBV27,TGTGCCAGCAGTTTATCTTATGGGACAGGGGATTATGAAGCTTTCTTT,CASSLSYGTGDYEAFF
.,once,TRBJ2-6,TRBV7-2,TGTGCCAGCAGCTTACGTACAGGGATGGGGACTGGGGCCAACGTCCTGACTTTC,CASSLRTGMGTGANVLTF
TRBD2,once,TRBJ2-1,TRBV4-1,TGCGCCAGCAGCCATGGGACTAGCGGGATTCCCAATGAGCAGTTCTTC,CASSHGTSGIPNEQFF
.,.,TRBJ1-3,TRBV6-1,TGTGCCAGCAGTGATTGGGGGGGGCGAGAGACAACCATATATTTT,CASSDWGGRETTIYF
.,.,TRBJ2-7,TRBV20-1,TGCAGTGCTGAAAATGACGAGCAGTACTTC,CSAENDEQYF
.,.,TRBJ2-3,TRBV10-3,TGTGCCATCAGCTTCAAGGGTACGCAGTATTTT,CAISFKGTQYF
.,few,TRBJ2-3,TRBV14,TGTGCCAGCAGCCCGATTAACCTTTTAGCAGATACGCAGTATTTT,CASSPINLLADTQYF
.,once,TRBJ2-7,TRBV23-1,TGCGCCAGTAAGTCAGGAGGGACAAGTAACGAGCAGTACTTC,CASKSGGTSNEQYF
.,.,TRBJ2-2,TRBV18,TGTGCCAGCTCTCAGGAAAAGAACACCGGGGAGCTGTTTTTT,CASSQEKNTGELFF
.,few,TRBJ1-1,TRBV6-5,TGTGCCAGCTCCTTGCGGGGGAACACTGAAGCTTTCTTT,CASSLRGNTEAFF
.,.,TRBJ2-3,TRBV14,TGTGCCAGCAGCCAAGTGCGACAAGTCGCGTATTTT,CASSQVRQVAYF
.,once,TRBJ1-2,TRBV7-2,TGTGCCAGCAGCCCCCCCGCAGGCAGCCCAGTCTTC,CASSPPAGSPVF
.,.,TRBJ1-3,TRBV2,TGTGCCAGCAGTGACAACAGGCTGACTGGAAACACCATATATTTT,CASSDNRLTGNTIYF
.,.,TRBJ2-1,TRBV28,TGTGCCAGCAGTTTAGGGGACAATTTCTCAGGGGGGTACAATGAGCAGTTCTTC,CASSLGDNFSGGYNEQFF
.,.,TRBJ2-7,TRBV5-1,TGCGCCAGCAGCGACCGGGGTTCGGAGTACTTC,CASSDRGSEYF
.,.,TRBJ1-2,TRBV19,TGTGCCAGTGCCCCCATGAGTAACTATGGCTACACCTTC,CASAPMSNYGYTF
.,.,TRBJ2-7,TRBV19,TGTGCCAGTGGCGGAGCCTCCTACGAGCAGTACTTC,CASGGASYEQYF